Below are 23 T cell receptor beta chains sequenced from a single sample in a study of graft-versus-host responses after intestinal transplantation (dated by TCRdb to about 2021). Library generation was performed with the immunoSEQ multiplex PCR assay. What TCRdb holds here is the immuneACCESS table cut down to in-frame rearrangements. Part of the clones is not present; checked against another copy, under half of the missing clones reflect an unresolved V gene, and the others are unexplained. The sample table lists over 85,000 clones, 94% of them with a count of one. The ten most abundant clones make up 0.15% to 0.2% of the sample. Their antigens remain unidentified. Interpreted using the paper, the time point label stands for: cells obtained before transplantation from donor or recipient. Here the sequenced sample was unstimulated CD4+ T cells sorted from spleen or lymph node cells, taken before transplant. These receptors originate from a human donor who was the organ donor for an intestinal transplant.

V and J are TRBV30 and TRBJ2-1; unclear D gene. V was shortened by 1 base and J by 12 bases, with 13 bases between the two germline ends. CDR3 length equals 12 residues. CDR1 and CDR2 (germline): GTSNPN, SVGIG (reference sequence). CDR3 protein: CAWSELSAGQFF. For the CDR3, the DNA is TGTGCCTGGAGTGAGTTATCGGCTGGGCAGTTCTTC. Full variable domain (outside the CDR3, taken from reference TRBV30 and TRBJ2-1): SQTIHQWPATLVQPVGSPLSLECTVEGTSNPNLYWYRQAAGRGLQLLFYSVGIGQISSEVPQNLSASRPQDRQFILSSKKLLLSDSGFYLCAWSELSAGQFFGPGTRLTVL.

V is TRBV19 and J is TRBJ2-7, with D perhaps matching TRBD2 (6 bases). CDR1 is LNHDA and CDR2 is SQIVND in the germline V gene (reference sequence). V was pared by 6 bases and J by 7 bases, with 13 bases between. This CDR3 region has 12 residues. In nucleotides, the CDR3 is TGTGCCAGTAGGGGAGGTTCGACGGAGCAGTACTTC. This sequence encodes CASRGGSTEQYF.

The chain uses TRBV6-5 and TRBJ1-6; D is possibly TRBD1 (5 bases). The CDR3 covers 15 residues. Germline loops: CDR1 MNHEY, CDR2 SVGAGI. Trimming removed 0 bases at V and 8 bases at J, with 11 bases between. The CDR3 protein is CASSYSGVVDSPLHF. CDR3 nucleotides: TGTGCCAGCAGTTACTCGGGGGTCGTGGATTCACCCCTCCACTTT.

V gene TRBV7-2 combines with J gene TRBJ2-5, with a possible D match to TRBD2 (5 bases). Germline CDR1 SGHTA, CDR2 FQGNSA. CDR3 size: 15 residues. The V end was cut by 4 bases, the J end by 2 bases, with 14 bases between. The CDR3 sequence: CASSWYDGVQETQYF. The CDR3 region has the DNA TGTGCCAGCAGCTGGTACGACGGGGTACAAGAGACCCAGTACTTC. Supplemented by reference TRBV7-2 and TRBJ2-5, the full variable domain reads GAGVSQSPSNKVTEKGKDVELRCDPISGHTALYWYRQSLGQGLEFLIYFQGNSAPDKSGLPSDRFSAERTGGSVSTLTIQRTQQEDSAVYLCASSWYDGVQETQYFGPGTRLLVL.

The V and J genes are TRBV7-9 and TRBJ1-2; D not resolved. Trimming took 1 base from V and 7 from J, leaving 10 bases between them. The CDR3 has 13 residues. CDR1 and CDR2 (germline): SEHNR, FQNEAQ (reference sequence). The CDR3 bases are TGTGCCAGCAGCTTAGGACGGGATGGTGGCTACACCTTC. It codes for CASSLGRDGGYTF.

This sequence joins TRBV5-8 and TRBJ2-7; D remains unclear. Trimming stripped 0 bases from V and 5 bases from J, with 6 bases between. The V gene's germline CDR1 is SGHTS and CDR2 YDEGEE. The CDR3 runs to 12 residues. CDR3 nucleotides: TGTGCCAGCAGCTTGGATACAGACGAGCAGTACTTC. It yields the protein CASSLDTDEQYF.

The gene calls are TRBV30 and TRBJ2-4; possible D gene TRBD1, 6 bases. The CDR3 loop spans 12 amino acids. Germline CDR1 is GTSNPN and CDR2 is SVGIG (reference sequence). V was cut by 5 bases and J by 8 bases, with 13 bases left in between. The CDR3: CAWGQGRYIQYF. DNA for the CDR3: TGTGCCTGGGGGCAGGGGAGATACATTCAGTACTTC. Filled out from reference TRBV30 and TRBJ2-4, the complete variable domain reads SQTIHQWPATLVQPVGSPLSLECTVEGTSNPNLYWYRQAAGRGLQLLFYSVGIGQISSEVPQNLSASRPQDRQFILSSKKLLLSDSGFYLCAWGQGRYIQYFGAGTRLSVL.

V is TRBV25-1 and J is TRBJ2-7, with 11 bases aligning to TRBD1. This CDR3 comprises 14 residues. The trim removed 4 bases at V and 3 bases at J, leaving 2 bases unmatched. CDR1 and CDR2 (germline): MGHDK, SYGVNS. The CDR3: CASSVGTGGYEQYF. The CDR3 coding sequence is TGTGCCAGCAGTGTGGGGACAGGGGGCTACGAGCAGTACTTC.

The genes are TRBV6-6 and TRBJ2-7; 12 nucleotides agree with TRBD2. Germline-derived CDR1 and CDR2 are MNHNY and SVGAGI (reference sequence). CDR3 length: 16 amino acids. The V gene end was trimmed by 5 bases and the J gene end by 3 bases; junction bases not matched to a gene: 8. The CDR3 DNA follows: TGTGCCAGCAGTGGGCCGGGACTAGCGGGCCTCTACGAGCAGTACTTC. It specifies CASSGPGLAGLYEQYF.

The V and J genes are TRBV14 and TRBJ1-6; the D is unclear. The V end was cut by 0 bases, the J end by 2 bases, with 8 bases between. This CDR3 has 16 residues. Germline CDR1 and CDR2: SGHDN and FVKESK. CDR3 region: CASSQDGGTYNSPLHF. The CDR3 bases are TGTGCCAGCAGCCAAGACGGAGGGACCTATAATTCACCCCTCCACTTT.

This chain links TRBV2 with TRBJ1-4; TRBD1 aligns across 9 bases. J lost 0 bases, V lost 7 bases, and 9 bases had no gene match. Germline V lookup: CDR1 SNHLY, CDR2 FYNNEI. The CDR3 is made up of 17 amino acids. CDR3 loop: CASIRDRAIATNEKLFF. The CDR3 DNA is TGTGCCAGCATTAGGGACAGGGCTATCGCAACTAATGAAAAACTGTTTTTT.

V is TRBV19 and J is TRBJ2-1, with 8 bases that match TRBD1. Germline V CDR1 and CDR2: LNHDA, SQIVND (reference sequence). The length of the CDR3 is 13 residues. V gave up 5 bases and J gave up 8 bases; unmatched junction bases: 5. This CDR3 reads CASSWQGADEQFF. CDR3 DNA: TGTGCCAGTAGTTGGCAGGGGGCCGATGAGCAGTTCTTC.

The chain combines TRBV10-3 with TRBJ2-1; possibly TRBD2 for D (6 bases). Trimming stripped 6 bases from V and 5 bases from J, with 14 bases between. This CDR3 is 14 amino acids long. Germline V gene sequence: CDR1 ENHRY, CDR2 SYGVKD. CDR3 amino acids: CAIRSWREDNEQFF. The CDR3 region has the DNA TGTGCCATCAGGAGTTGGAGGGAGGACAATGAGCAGTTCTTC.

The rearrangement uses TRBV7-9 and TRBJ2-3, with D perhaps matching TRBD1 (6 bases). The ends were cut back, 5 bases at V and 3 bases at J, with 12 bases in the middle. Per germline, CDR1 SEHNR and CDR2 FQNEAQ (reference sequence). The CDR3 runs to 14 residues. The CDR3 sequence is CASSDVGATDTQYF. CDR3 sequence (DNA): TGTGCCAGCAGCGATGTGGGGGCTACAGATACGCAGTATTTT.

CDR3 in amino acids: CASSFPGQNTEAFF. In DNA form, the CDR3 reads TGTGCCAGCAGCTTCCCAGGCCAGAACACTGAAGCTTTCTTT. The chain combines TRBV11-1 with TRBJ1-1; D is unclear. The germline gives CDR1 SGHAT, CDR2 FQDESV (reference sequence). The V end was cut by 3 bases, the J end by 1 base, with 9 bases between. The CDR3 is 14 amino acids.

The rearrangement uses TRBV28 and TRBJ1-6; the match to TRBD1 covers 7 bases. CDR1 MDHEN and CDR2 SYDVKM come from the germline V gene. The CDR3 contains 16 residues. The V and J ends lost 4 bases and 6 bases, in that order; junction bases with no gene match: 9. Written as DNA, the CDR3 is TGTGCCAGCAGTTACCAGTTGGGACAGACTAATTCACCCCTCCACTTT. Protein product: CASSYQLGQTNSPLHF. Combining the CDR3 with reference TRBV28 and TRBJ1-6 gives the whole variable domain DVKVTQSSRYLVKRTGEKVFLECVQDMDHENMFWYRQDPGLGLRLIYFSYDVKMKEKGDIPEGYSVSREKKERFSLILESASTNQTSMYLCASSYQLGQTNSPLHFGNGTRLTVT.

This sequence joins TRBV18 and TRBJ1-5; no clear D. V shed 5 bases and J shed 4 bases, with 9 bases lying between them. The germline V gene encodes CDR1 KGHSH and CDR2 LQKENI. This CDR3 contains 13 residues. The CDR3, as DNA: TGTGCCAGCTCATTGGAGTTGAATCAGCCCCAGCATTTT. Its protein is CASSLELNQPQHF.

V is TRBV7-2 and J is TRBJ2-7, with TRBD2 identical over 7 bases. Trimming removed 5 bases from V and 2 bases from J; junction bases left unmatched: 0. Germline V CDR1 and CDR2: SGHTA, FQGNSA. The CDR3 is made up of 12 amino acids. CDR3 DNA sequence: TGTGCCAGCAGCGGGGGGGCCTACGAGCAGTACTTC. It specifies CASSGGAYEQYF.

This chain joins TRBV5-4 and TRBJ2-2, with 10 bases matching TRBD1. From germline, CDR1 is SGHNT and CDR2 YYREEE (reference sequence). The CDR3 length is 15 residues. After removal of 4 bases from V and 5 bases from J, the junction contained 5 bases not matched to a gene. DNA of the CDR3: TGTGCCAGCAGCGTGGGACAGGGGACGACCGGGGAGCTGTTTTTT. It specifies CASSVGQGTTGELFF.

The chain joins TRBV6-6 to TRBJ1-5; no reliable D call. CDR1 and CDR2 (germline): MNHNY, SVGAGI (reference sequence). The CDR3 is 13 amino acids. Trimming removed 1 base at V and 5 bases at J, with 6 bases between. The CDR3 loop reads CASSYLLHQPQHF. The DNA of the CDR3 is TGTGCCAGCAGTTACTTATTACATCAGCCCCAGCATTTT.

CDR3 DNA sequence: TGTGCCAGCAGTGGCGGGGGACGGGGGGGCACAGATACGCAGTATTTT. This encodes CASSGGGRGGTDTQYF. The rearrangement joins TRBV25-1 to TRBJ2-3, with 7 bases lining up with TRBD2. V lost 4 bases and J lost 1; bases outside the gene matches: 8. Looked up from germline, CDR1 is MGHDK and CDR2 is SYGVNS. The CDR3 consists of 16 residues.

CDR3 DNA: TGTGCCAGTAGTACGGGACAGGGGGCTACTAAACTGAAGCAGTACTTC. Amino acid sequence: CASSTGQGATKLKQYF. The genes are TRBV19 and TRBJ2-7; the match to TRBD1 covers 12 bases. With V trimmed by 4 bases and J by 8 bases, 12 bases remained unmatched. The length of the CDR3 is 16 residues. Germline V gene data show CDR1 as LNHDA and CDR2 as SQIVND (reference sequence).

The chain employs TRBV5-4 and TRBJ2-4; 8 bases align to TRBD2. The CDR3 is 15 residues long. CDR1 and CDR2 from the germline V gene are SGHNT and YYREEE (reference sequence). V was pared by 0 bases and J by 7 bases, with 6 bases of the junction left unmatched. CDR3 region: CASSLAGGNSNIQYF. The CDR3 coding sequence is TGTGCCAGCAGCTTGGCGGGGGGGAATAGTAACATTCAGTACTTC.